Here is one TCR beta chain with its context. The sample comes from a study of OX40 agonist ivuxolimab in advanced cancers. Trimming pared 6 bases from V and 1 base from J, leaving 12 bases between. Looked up from germline, CDR1 is SEHNR and CDR2 is FQNEAQ (reference sequence). This CDR3 has 15 amino acids. TCRdb's table, derived via immunoSEQ multiplex PCR, lists solely in-frame clones and lacks some. The sample contains 55,000 to 85,000 clones, about 85% of which appear only once. The genes are TRBV7-9 and TRBJ2-2, with a possible D match to TRBD1 (7 bases). Specimen: CD4+ or CD8+ T cells sorted from blood, collected in a trial of the OX40 agonist ivuxolimab. This clonotype was obtained from an adult with an advanced solid tumor such as melanoma, head and neck, liver or kidney cancer. This CDR3 reads CASRYRGLNTGELFF. For the CDR3, the DNA is TGTGCCAGCAGGTACAGGGGACTGAACACCGGGGAGCTGTTTTTT.